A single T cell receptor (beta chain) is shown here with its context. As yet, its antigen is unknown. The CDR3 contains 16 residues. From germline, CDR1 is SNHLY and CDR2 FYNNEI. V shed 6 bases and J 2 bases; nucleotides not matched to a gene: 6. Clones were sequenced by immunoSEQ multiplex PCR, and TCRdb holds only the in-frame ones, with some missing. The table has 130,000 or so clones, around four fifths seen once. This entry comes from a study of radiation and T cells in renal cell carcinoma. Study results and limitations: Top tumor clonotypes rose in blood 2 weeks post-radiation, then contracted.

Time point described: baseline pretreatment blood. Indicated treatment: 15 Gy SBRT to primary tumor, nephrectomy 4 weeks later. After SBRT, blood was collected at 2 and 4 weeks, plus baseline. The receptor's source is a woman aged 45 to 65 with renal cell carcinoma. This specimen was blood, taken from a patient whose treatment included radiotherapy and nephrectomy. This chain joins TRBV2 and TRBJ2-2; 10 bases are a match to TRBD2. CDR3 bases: TGTGCCAGCAGCGGTGGACTAGCGGCAAACACCGGGGAGCTGTTTTTT. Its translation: CASSGGLAANTGELFF.